These 21 T cell receptor beta chains originate from one sample sequenced in a study of T cell repertoires in cytomegalovirus infection. Via MiXCR, TCRdb re-called the reads, giving one row per CDR3 protein. The sample has hundreds of thousands of distinct CDR3 sequences, roughly 31% seen once. The sequencing input was PBMCs. The source of these receptors is a human donor in good health (CMV status not recorded). Some clones in this sample may be carry-over from other donors' samples.

This clonotype was detected a few times. The CDR3 loop is CASSIQGVNTEAFF. In DNA, the CDR3 is TGTGCCAGCAGTATACAGGGAGTGAACACTGAAGCTTTCTTT. V gene TRBV7-9 combines with J gene TRBJ1-1; TRBD1 might be the D (6 bases). Trimming left V 6 bases short and J 0 bases short, with 11 bases between. Germline CDR1 reads SEHNR; CDR2 reads FQNEAQ (reference sequence). The CDR3 runs 14 residues.

The chain couples TRBV2 to TRBJ2-2; the D call may be TRBD1 or TRBD2 (5 bases each). This CDR3 comprises 13 residues. Looked up from germline, CDR1 is SNHLY and CDR2 is FYNNEI. V gave up 7 bases and J gave up 5 bases, with 11 bases separating them. DNA for the CDR3: TGTGCCAGCACTTTGAGGGGAACCGGGGAGCTGTTTTTT. It translates to CASTLRGTGELFF.

The V gene is TRBV5-3, the J gene TRBJ2-5; 11 bases map to TRBD2. TRBV5-3 is an ORF for which the function is uncertain. Trimming cost V 8 bases and J 2 bases; bases outside gene matches: 8. This CDR3 contains 15 residues. CDR3 nucleotide sequence: TGTGCCAGCAGTTTAGCGGGGGGGAGGCAAGAGACCCAGTACTTC. It translates to CASSLAGGRQETQYF.

This clonotype has at least ten counts. J is TRBJ1-1 and V is TRBV7-3; D remains ambiguous. The CDR3 totals 13 residues. Germline V gene lookup returns CDR1 SGHTA and CDR2 FQGTGA. The V end was cut by 2 bases, the J end by 0 bases, with 4 bases between. CDR3 sequence (DNA): TGTGCCAGCAGCTTATTCGTGAACACTGAAGCTTTCTTT. It specifies CASSLFVNTEAFF. Combining the CDR3 with reference TRBV7-3 and TRBJ1-1 gives the whole variable domain GAGVSQTPSNKVTEKGKYVELRCDPISGHTALYWYRQSLGQGPEFLIYFQGTGAADDSGLPNDRFFAVRPEGSVSTLKIQRTERGDSAVYLCASSLFVNTEAFFGQGTRLTVV.

There are a few counts of this clonotype. The chain uses TRBV10-3 and TRBJ2-5; 11 bases are shared with TRBD2. There are 17 residues in the CDR3. The V gene's germline CDR1 is ENHRY and CDR2 SYGVKD. J lost 4 bases, V lost 6 bases, and 13 bases had no gene match. This chain's CDR3 is CAIRGGNSGGAGETQYF. CDR3 nucleotide sequence: TGTGCCATCAGGGGCGGTAATAGCGGGGGGGCCGGAGAGACCCAGTACTTC.

This sequence joins TRBV11-1 and TRBJ1-1; D is uncertain. Between the trimmed V and J ends, which lost 1 base and 3 bases, there was a span of 12 bases. The CDR3 covers 15 residues. Germline CDR1 reads SGHAT; CDR2 reads FQDESV (reference sequence). This CDR3 is CASSLVSGSDTEAFF. The CDR3 nucleotides read TGTGCCAGCAGCTTAGTGTCTGGGAGTGACACTGAAGCTTTCTTT. Drawing the rest from reference TRBV11-1 and TRBJ1-1, the complete variable domain is EAEVAQSPRYKITEKSQAVAFWCDPISGHATLYWYRQILGQGPELLVQFQDESVVDDSQLPKDRFSAERLKGVDSTLKIQPAELGDSAMYLCASSLVSGSDTEAFFGQGTRLTVV.

This clonotype was counted a few times. This sequence joins TRBV2 and TRBJ1-5, with a possible D match to TRBD1 (6 bases). Looked up from germline, CDR1 is SNHLY and CDR2 is FYNNEI. This CDR3 has 14 residues. V lost 0 bases and J lost 8, with 11 bases in between. The chain's CDR3 is CASSEALGAKPQHF. The CDR3 region has the DNA TGTGCCAGCAGTGAAGCGCTGGGGGCTAAGCCCCAGCATTTT.

About this clonotype: The final CDR3 position lacks the conserved phenylalanine or tryptophan, pointing to a likely read error. The DNA is left out, because the CDR3 cannot be placed on it with certainty; the CDR3 is given as TCRdb lists it. The V gene is TRBV7-3, the J gene TRBJ2-7; the table gives TRBD1 as D, unverified against the DNA. The CDR3 length is 11 residues, termini included. The germline CDR1 and CDR2 sequences are SGHTA and FQGTGA. This chain's CDR3 is CASSPCPEEYC.

The V call is TRBV4-1, the J call TRBJ2-6, with D possibly being TRBD2 (6 bases). The length of the CDR3 is 17 residues. Germline assignment: CDR1 MGHRA and CDR2 YSYEKL. Trimming shortened V by 3 bases and J by 1 base, and 13 bases separated the two germline ends. CDR3 residues: CASSHTGGDSGANVLTF. CDR3 sequence (DNA): TGCGCCAGCAGCCACACCGGCGGGGATTCTGGGGCCAACGTCCTGACTTTC.

This sequence joins TRBV25-1 and TRBJ1-6, with D unresolved. Germline values: CDR1 MGHDK, CDR2 SYGVNS. V dropped 1 base and J dropped 7 bases, with 8 bases sitting between them. The CDR3 length is 14 residues. The CDR3 spells CASSEFLGNSPLHF. The CDR3, as DNA: TGTGCCAGCAGTGAATTTTTAGGGAATTCACCCCTCCACTTT. Supplemented by reference TRBV25-1 and TRBJ1-6, the full variable domain reads EADIYQTPRYLVIGTGKKITLECSQTMGHDKMYWYQQDPGMELHLIHYSYGVNSTEKGDLSSESTVSRIRTEHFPLTLESARPSHTSQYLCASSEFLGNSPLHFGNGTRLTVT.

The chain combines TRBV20-1 with TRBJ2-6; tentatively, D is TRBD1 or TRBD2 (6 bases each). This CDR3 is built from 16 residues. The ends were cut back, 3 bases at V and 1 base at J, with 13 bases in the middle. Germline V gives CDR1 DFQATT, CDR2 SNEGSKA (reference sequence). As DNA, the CDR3 is TGCAGTGCTAGCCGGGGGCAGCCTTCTGGGGCCAACGTCCTGACTTTC. This gives the protein CSASRGQPSGANVLTF.

CDR3 DNA sequence: TGTGCCATCAGTTCGAGCGGGGGGGCCTATGAGCAGTTCTTC. It translates to CAISSSGGAYEQFF. The genes are TRBV10-3 and TRBJ2-1; 10 bases are a match to TRBD2. CDR3 length equals 14 residues. J was trimmed by 8 bases and V by 5 bases; bases with no gene match: 6. Germline V gives CDR1 ENHRY, CDR2 SYGVKD.

There are many counts of this clonotype. The rearrangement links TRBV11-1 to TRBJ1-2, with 7 bases fitting TRBD1. Germline lookup yields CDR1 SGHAT and CDR2 FQDESV (reference sequence). Trimming removed 1 base from V and 6 bases from J; junction bases left unmatched: 2. This CDR3 has 13 residues. In DNA form, the CDR3 reads TGTGCCAGCAGCTTAGATGGGACAGATGGCTACACCTTC. Its protein is CASSLDGTDGYTF.

Many counts were recorded for this clonotype. The CDR3 is CASSFRASGSYEQYF. The CDR3 DNA follows: TGTGCCAGCAGCTTTAGGGCTAGCGGCTCCTACGAGCAGTACTTC. J is TRBJ2-7 and V is TRBV7-9; 7 bases line up with TRBD2. Germline CDR1 and CDR2: SEHNR and FQNEAQ (reference sequence). This CDR3 has 15 amino acids. The trim removed 3 bases at V and 0 bases at J, leaving 5 bases unmatched.

This clonotype was recorded a few times. V usage is TRBV7-9 and J usage is TRBJ1-4; no firm D call. The CDR3 totals 14 residues. Trimming removed 2 bases from V and 6 bases from J, with 10 bases in between. The germline gives CDR1 SEHNR, CDR2 FQNEAQ (reference sequence). The CDR3 region is CASSLTRRDEKLFF. The CDR3 DNA reads TGTGCCAGCAGCTTAACAAGGCGCGATGAAAAACTGTTTTTT.

Of note for this clonotype: The CDR3 does not close with the conserved phenylalanine or tryptophan, likely indicating a read error. This chain links TRBV12-3 or TRBV12-4 with TRBJ2-7; possibly TRBD1 or TRBD2 for D (5 bases each). This CDR3 comprises 14 residues. Between the trimmed V and J ends, which lost 2 bases and 4 bases, there was a span of 12 bases. The CDR3 sequence: CASSLSGSGYEQYC. Written as DNA, the CDR3 is TGTGCCAGCAGTTTATCAGGGTCGGGGTACGAGCAGTACTGC.

This clonotype was counted a few times. V usage is TRBV11-2 and J usage is TRBJ1-1; 7 bases align to TRBD1. J lost 2 bases, V lost 0 bases, and 3 bases had no gene match. This CDR3 has 15 residues. Germline V gene data show CDR1 as SGHAT and CDR2 as FQNNGV. The CDR3 here is CASSLDRGGNTEAFF. The CDR3 DNA sequence: TGTGCCAGCAGCTTAGATCGAGGGGGCAACACTGAAGCTTTCTTT.

CDR3 loop: CASSSDEAFF. The DNA of the CDR3 is TGTGCCAGCAGTTCCGATGAAGCTTTCTTT. This rearrangement joins TRBV28 to TRBJ1-1; no definite D call. The V end was cut by 4 bases, the J end by 7 bases, with 4 bases between. The CDR3 totals 10 residues. Germline V gene sequence: CDR1 MDHEN, CDR2 SYDVKM.

This clonotype appeared a single time. This may arise from a read error, as a much more abundant clone is one base away. CDR3 nucleotides: TGTGCCAGCAGTCATGTGGGGTCGAACGAGCAGTACTTC. Translating gives CASSHVGSNEQYF. The V and J genes are TRBV7-2 and TRBJ2-7; D is uncertain. The V and J ends lost 6 bases and 5 bases respectively, with 14 bases between them. CDR3 size: 13 residues. Germline V gene data show CDR1 as SGHTA and CDR2 as FQGNSA.

The count of this clonotype is one. A much larger clone lies one base from this, so it may be a read error. The CDR3 is CASSSGIQFDTPYF. The CDR3 region has the DNA TGTGCCAGCAGCTCAGGGATCCAGTTCGATACGCCGTATTTT. The genes are TRBV12-3 or TRBV12-4 and TRBJ2-3, with D possibly matching TRBD1 (5 bases). The length of the CDR3 is 14 residues.

This clonotype was observed at least ten times. This chain uses TRBV7-8 with TRBJ2-1, with D unclear. Germline assignment: CDR1 SGHVS and CDR2 FQNEAQ. The V and J ends lost 1 base and 1 base respectively, with 14 bases between them. This CDR3 has 17 residues. CDR3 bases: TGTGCCAGCAGCTTAGGAGTAGTAGGGAATTCCTACAATGAGCAGTTCTTC. It is translated as CASSLGVVGNSYNEQFF. Supplemented by reference TRBV7-8 and TRBJ2-1, the full variable domain reads GAGVSQSPRYKVAKRGQDVALRCDPISGHVSLFWYQQALGQGPEFLTYFQNEAQLDKSGLPSDRFFAERPEGSVSTLKIQRTQQEDSAVYLCASSLGVVGNSYNEQFFGPGTRLTVL.